This T cell receptor beta chain was sequenced in a study of cytomegalovirus exposure and HLA in healthy donors. PCR primers comprised 60 Vbeta and 13 Jbeta primers. Authors' data handling: Later analysis identified 80 million to 85 million unique TCR beta chains, 8.5 million to 13 million shared. The table came from immunoSEQ multiplex PCR; TCRdb's copy has only in-frame clones and leaves some out. V and J calls and clone size are copied from that table; D and trimming were computed from the DNA. The data show 100,000 to 150,000 clones, with more than 65% seen just once and around 4% held by the top ten. A remark on this clone: What it binds is unknown. The same CDR3 arises from other DNA sequences in this sample as well.

CDR1 and CDR2 (germline): MNHEY, SMNVEV (reference sequence). The CDR3 contains 13 residues. V was shortened by 3 bases and J by 7 bases, with 10 bases between the two germline ends. The study's findings and limits: Further analysis was carried out later, and it showed several of the most significant clusters appearing linked to common viral pathogens. DRB1 had the most TCR associations and HLA-C the fewest, a later analysis found, with rates varying by HLA locus. Among TCR beta chains, those listed as cytomegalovirus-associated numbered over 150.

The sequencing input was PBMCs. The genes are TRBV27 and TRBJ1-5, with D tentatively TRBD1 (6 bases). The TCR originated in a man between 18 and 35 years old in good health and CMV-seropositive. CDR3 nucleotide sequence: TGTGCCAGCAGTTTCACAGGGAACCAGCCCCAGCATTTT. Translated: CASSFTGNQPQHF.